This TCR beta chain was profiled in a study of regulatory T cells. The CDR3 extends over 15 amino acids. V was clipped by 0 bases and J by 7 bases; unmatched bases: 5. The germline V gene has CDR1 SGHRS and CDR2 YFSETQ. Sorting split CD4+ cells into CD25-high CD127-low Tregs and CD25-low CD127-high conventional T cells. Notes on the study in general: In CD3G-deficient patients, conventional CD4+ T cells were enriched for hydrophobic CDR3 residues at positions 6 and 7.

The primer mix had 52 TRBV and 13 TRBJ primers. Libraries were prepared by immunoSEQ multiplex PCR; TCRdb keeps only in-frame clonotypes and omits some of them. The repertoire holds about 30,000 clones, with about nine tenths as singletons. This clone was observed a single time. Its antigen is currently unknown. The sample comprised conventional CD4+ T cells sorted from blood. The TCR was taken from a young adult with CD3G deficiency. The chain couples TRBV5-1 to TRBJ2-1; TRBD2 matches 9 bases. The CDR3 region has the DNA TGCGCCAGCAGCTTGGGCGGGAGGGCCCAGAATGAGCAGTTCTTC. Its protein product is CASSLGGRAQNEQFF.